Below are 25 T cell receptor beta chains sequenced from a single sample in a study of T cell responses to AZD1222 COVID-19 vaccine. Measured with immunoSEQ multiplex PCR; TCRdb has only the in-frame clones, and not every one. The sample shows 150,000 to 200,000 clones, more than 70% of them seen only once. Material: peripheral blood, obtained 28 days after the second AZD1222 dose. Receptors originate from an adult who received the AZD1222 COVID-19 vaccine.

This clone has a handful of counts. The CDR3, as DNA: TGCAGCGTTGTTGGCTACAATGAGCAGTTCTTC. This encodes CSVVGYNEQFF. The chain uses TRBV29-1 and TRBJ2-1, with D unclear. This CDR3 is 11 amino acids long. CDR1 SQVTM and CDR2 ANQGSEA come from the germline V gene. V was pared by 4 bases and J by 3 bases, with 4 bases between.

The V call is TRBV18, the J call TRBJ1-1; 7 bases are shared with TRBD1. The V gene's germline CDR1 is KGHSH and CDR2 LQKENI. The CDR3 is 11 residues long. The ends lost 5 bases at V and 11 bases at J; junction bases unmatched: 5. The CDR3 bases are TGTGCCAGCTCAGAACAGGGGTTTGCTTTCTTT. Translated, it gives CASSEQGFAFF.

The chain uses TRBV9 and TRBJ2-2, with 8 bases identical to TRBD2. With 0 bases clipped from V and 2 bases from J, the junction kept 6 bases outside the gene matches. Per the germline V gene, CDR1 is SGDLS and CDR2 is YYNGEE. This CDR3 contains 17 residues. Written as DNA, the CDR3 is TGTGCCAGCAGCGTAGGGGGTACTAGCGGCAACACCGGGGAGCTGTTTTTT. It codes for CASSVGGTSGNTGELFF.

A few counts support this clone. The J gene is TRBJ2-7, the V gene TRBV2; 7 bases line up with TRBD2. Germline V gene data show CDR1 as SNHLY and CDR2 as FYNNEI. The CDR3 has 15 amino acids. V shed 3 bases and J 2 bases; nucleotides not matched to a gene: 7. CDR3 coding DNA: TGTGCCAGCAGTGAGGCTAGCGGAAATACCTACGAGCAGTACTTC. Its protein product is CASSEASGNTYEQYF. Together with reference TRBV2 and TRBJ2-7, the CDR3 gives the full variable domain: EPEVTQTPSHQVTQMGQEVILRCVPISNHLYFYWYRQILGQKVEFLVSFYNNEISEKSEIFDDQFSVERPDGSNFTLKIRSTKLEDSAMYFCASSEASGNTYEQYFGPGTRLTVT.

The chain carries TRBV9 and TRBJ2-1; D might be TRBD2 (5 bases). This CDR3 is built from 14 residues. V lost 0 bases and J 5 bases, leaving 9 bases between the germline ends. Looked up from germline, CDR1 is SGDLS and CDR2 is YYNGEE. The CDR3 bases are TGTGCCAGCAGCGTAGCGGGAAGGGACAATGAGCAGTTCTTC. This sequence encodes CASSVAGRDNEQFF.

The chain uses TRBV11-3 and TRBJ2-2; 9 positions agree with TRBD1. Trimming took 3 bases from V and 1 from J; bases not matched to a gene: 6. The CDR3 loop spans 17 amino acids. Per the germline V gene, CDR1 is SGHNT and CDR2 is YENEEA. The CDR3 protein is CASSFHGTGRNTGELFF. DNA of the CDR3: TGTGCCAGCAGCTTCCACGGGACAGGGCGGAACACCGGGGAGCTGTTTTTT.

This clone was counted once. The chain employs TRBV7-2 and TRBJ2-7, with D possibly TRBD1 on 5 matching bases. The CDR3 runs to 15 residues. Per the germline V gene, CDR1 is SGHTA and CDR2 is FQGNSA. With 5 bases removed from V and 0 bases from J, the gap between germline ends came to 14 bases. CDR3 region: CASSQGLGDSYEQYF. CDR3 bases: TGTGCCAGCAGCCAGGGTTTGGGTGACTCCTACGAGCAGTACTTC.

This clone was detected once. The gene calls are TRBV28 and TRBJ2-1; 8 bases line up with TRBD2. Trimming removed 4 bases from V and 0 bases from J; junction bases left unmatched: 5. This CDR3 region has 16 residues. CDR1 is MDHEN, CDR2 SYDVKM, per germline. CDR3 DNA sequence: TGTGCCAGCAGTTCTGGCGGGGGGCCCTCCTACAATGAGCAGTTCTTC. This gives the protein CASSSGGGPSYNEQFF. Full variable domain (missing parts from reference TRBV28 and TRBJ2-1): DVKVTQSSRYLVKRTGEKVFLECVQDMDHENMFWYRQDPGLGLRLIYFSYDVKMKEKGDIPEGYSVSREKKERFSLILESASTNQTSMYLCASSSGGGPSYNEQFFGPGTRLTVL.

The rearrangement joins TRBV28 to TRBJ1-6; D is unclear. Per the germline V gene, CDR1 is MDHEN and CDR2 is SYDVKM. With 7 bases removed from V and 0 bases from J, the gap between germline ends came to 7 bases. The length of the CDR3 is 14 residues. The chain's CDR3 is CASKRLSYNSPLHF. The CDR3 DNA follows: TGTGCCAGCAAAAGGCTCTCCTATAATTCACCCCTCCACTTT.

CDR3 sequence (DNA): TGTGCCAGCAGCCAAGGGTCCGGGGACACCATATATTTT. Translated, it gives CASSQGSGDTIYF. This rearrangement joins TRBV4-2 to TRBJ1-3; unclear D gene. CDR1 and CDR2 (germline): LGHNA, YNFKEQ. This CDR3 has 13 amino acids. Trimming removed 1 base from V and 8 bases from J, with 9 bases in between.

The V and J genes are TRBV5-8 and TRBJ2-1; no definite D call. This CDR3 comprises 15 residues. Germline V CDR1 and CDR2: SGHTS, YDEGEE. The V end was cut by 0 bases, the J end by 4 bases, with 11 bases between. CDR3 sequence: CASSLGLADYNEQFF. The CDR3 nucleotides read TGTGCCAGCAGCTTGGGATTAGCAGATTACAATGAGCAGTTCTTC.

The gene calls are TRBV28 and TRBJ1-3; D is unclear. The CDR3 has 14 residues. V shed 8 bases and J shed 5 bases, with 16 bases lying between them. CDR1 is MDHEN, CDR2 SYDVKM, per germline. This CDR3 is CASGPTTVRNTIYF. The DNA for the CDR3 is TGTGCCAGCGGACCGACTACGGTGAGAAACACCATATATTTT.

The V and J genes are TRBV6-5 and TRBJ2-7; 8 bases fit TRBD1. J was trimmed by 6 bases and V by 0 bases; bases with no gene match: 10. The CDR3 has 16 residues. Germline CDR1 and CDR2: MNHEY and SVGAGI. The CDR3 bases are TGTGCCAGCAGTTACTCGGGGACAGGTCCCCCCACCGAGCAGTACTTC. Its protein product is CASSYSGTGPPTEQYF.

The gene calls are TRBV19 and TRBJ2-4; tentatively, D is TRBD2 (6 bases). V lost 1 base to trimming and J lost 0 bases, with 16 bases between them. The length of the CDR3 is 18 residues. Germline loops: CDR1 LNHDA, CDR2 SQIVND (reference sequence). The CDR3 is CASSIGGTIRLAKNIQYF. CDR3 DNA: TGTGCCAGTAGTATAGGCGGGACGATTCGCCTAGCCAAAAACATTCAGTACTTC.

V gene TRBV4-1 combines with J gene TRBJ1-5; perhaps TRBD1 as D (5 bases). The germline CDR1 and CDR2 sequences are MGHRA and YSYEKL. The CDR3 is 17 amino acids. V was clipped by 3 bases and J by 0 bases, with 15 bases between them. The CDR3 protein is CASSHRVGADSNQPQHF. The CDR3 DNA reads as TGCGCCAGCAGCCATCGAGTTGGGGCGGATAGCAATCAGCCCCAGCATTTT.

The rearrangement uses TRBV3-1 (or the pseudogene TRBV3-2) and TRBJ2-2; a possible D gene is TRBD2 (5 bases). Germline values: CDR1 LGHDT, CDR2 YNNKEL (reference sequence). CDR3 length equals 16 residues. V gave up 0 bases and J gave up 7 bases, with 15 bases separating them. This chain's CDR3 is CASSQDRPGGNGELFF. The CDR3 DNA follows: TGTGCCAGCAGCCAAGATAGGCCCGGAGGAAACGGGGAGCTGTTTTTT.

This chain connects TRBV19 to TRBJ1-5; D is unresolved. Trimming took off 9 bases at V and 9 bases at J, with 15 bases between the two ends. Germline V CDR1 and CDR2: LNHDA, SQIVND (reference sequence). CDR3 length: 12 amino acids. The CDR3 loop reads CASLGPQWPQHF. CDR3 bases: TGTGCCAGCCTCGGCCCCCAGTGGCCCCAGCATTTT.

The rearrangement joins TRBV12-3 or TRBV12-4 to TRBJ2-2; 7 bases fit TRBD2. The V gene end was trimmed by 6 bases and the J gene end by 14 bases; junction bases not matched to a gene: 12. This CDR3 region has 13 residues. As DNA, the CDR3 is TGTGCCAGCAGCTCCGGGTTGGCGGGAGTCCTGTTTTTT. This gives the protein CASSSGLAGVLFF.

In the case of this clone: The sample has other DNA sequences that encode this CDR3 too. V is TRBV5-1 and J is TRBJ1-1, with a possible D match to TRBD1 (5 bases). V lost 4 bases and J lost 4, with 11 bases in between. Germline CDR1 reads SGHRS; CDR2 reads YFSETQ. The CDR3 length is 13 residues. The CDR3 nucleotides are TGCGCCAGCAGCCCTCAGGGTGGCACTGAAGCTTTCTTT. As protein: CASSPQGGTEAFF.

V and J are TRBV7-2 and TRBJ1-2, with 7 bases that match TRBD1. V dropped 4 bases and J dropped 4; count of bases not matched to a gene: 6. Germline V gene sequence: CDR1 SGHTA, CDR2 FQGNSA. The CDR3 spans 14 residues. CDR3 nucleotides: TGTGCCAGCAGCTCGGGACAGAGGTCCTATGGCTACACCTTC. Its protein is CASSSGQRSYGYTF.

The V call is TRBV11-2, the J call TRBJ1-1; maybe TRBD1 (5 bases). Germline-derived CDR1 and CDR2 are SGHAT and FQNNGV. V was clipped by 5 bases and J by 1 base, with 17 bases between them. This CDR3 region has 16 residues. The CDR3 coding sequence is TGTGCCAGCAGCCCCTGGGGGGGAGGAGGGAACACTGAAGCTTTCTTT. It translates to CASSPWGGGGNTEAFF.

This rearrangement joins TRBV19 to TRBJ1-3; 8 bases are shared with TRBD1. The V gene's germline CDR1 is LNHDA and CDR2 SQIVND (reference sequence). V trimming: 1 base; J trimming: 7 bases; junction bases outside the gene matches: 6. The CDR3 is 15 amino acids. This chain's CDR3 is CASSIAGTGENTIYF. Here the CDR3 DNA reads TGTGCCAGTAGTATAGCCGGGACAGGCGAGAACACCATATATTTT.

The chain links TRBV29-1 to TRBJ2-5, with D perhaps matching TRBD2 (5 bases). V shed 5 bases and J shed 5 bases, with 9 bases lying between them. Germline values: CDR1 SQVTM, CDR2 ANQGSEA. The CDR3 covers 11 residues. CDR3 DNA: TGCAGCGTTTCGGGGTGGGAGACCCAGTACTTC. It specifies CSVSGWETQYF.

The V gene is TRBV6-5, the J gene TRBJ2-1; 7 bases fit TRBD1. This CDR3 has 14 amino acids. V gave up 0 bases and J gave up 6 bases; unmatched junction bases: 2. CDR1 is MNHEY and CDR2 is SVGAGI in the germline V gene. CDR3 nucleotide sequence: TGTGCCAGCAGTTACTCCGGGACAGTCAATGAGCAGTTCTTC. It specifies CASSYSGTVNEQFF.

The chain combines TRBV9 with TRBJ2-7; D is undetermined. V gave up 0 bases and J gave up 3 bases, with 13 bases separating them. Germline V CDR1 and CDR2: SGDLS, YYNGEE. The CDR3 sequence is 15 residues long. This CDR3 is CASSVDASTLYEQYF. The CDR3 region has the DNA TGTGCCAGCAGCGTAGACGCCAGTACCCTCTACGAGCAGTACTTC.